This entry features one TCR beta chain sequence. The antigen remains unidentified. MiXCR, applied by TCRdb to the reads, yields one record per CDR3 protein. Of a few hundred thousand distinct CDR3 sequences in the sample, 25% to 35% are singletons; the top ten hold under 20%. Germline lookup yields CDR1 GTSNPN and CDR2 SVGIG (reference sequence). The V end lost 2 bases, the J end lost 5 bases, and 7 bases lay between the germline ends. CDR3 size: 13 residues. These data are taken from a study of T cell repertoires in cytomegalovirus infection. About the study: Well-studied HLA-B-restricted epitopes and recently identified HLA-C-restricted epitopes of CMV were both used in the study.

Study-wide results and limits: Carriage of CMV together with the relevant HLA was identifiable through cumulative public TCR beta family frequency.

The TCR sequence derives from a human donor in good health (CMV status not recorded). Some clones in this sample may be carry-over from other donors' samples. The chain employs TRBV30 and TRBJ1-6; no definite D call. Sequences were derived from cultured PBMCs, sampled from culture after CMV antigen stimulation. The CDR3 loop is CAWSKGNNSPLHF. The CDR3 DNA sequence: TGTGCCTGGAGTAAAGGGAATAATTCACCCCTCCACTTT. Together with reference TRBV30 and TRBJ1-6, the CDR3 gives the full variable domain: SQTIHQWPATLVQPVGSPLSLECTVEGTSNPNLYWYRQAAGRGLQLLFYSVGIGQISSEVPQNLSASRPQDRQFILSSKKLLLSDSGFYLCAWSKGNNSPLHFGNGTRLTVT.